This TCR beta chain is drawn from a study of blood T cell repertoires in COVID-19. Study-level information: Samples taken during acute and convalescent COVID-19 were collected in the United States, Italy and Spain. The cDNA or gDNA used as material had been derived from T cells, B-cell-depleted T cells, or PBMCs.

The germline V gene has CDR1 SGDLS and CDR2 YYNGEE. The CDR3 has 16 residues. The junction had 8 bases not matched to a gene; V was cut back by 0 bases and J by 4 bases. Per the original methods: Nucleated cell counts were estimated from reference gene primer amplification. Assay: immunoSEQ multiplex PCR; the TCRdb copy retains only in-frame clones and omits some. D and trimming come from the DNA, and the V and J calls and clone size come from that table. The sample contains about 64,000 clones, more than 70% of which appear only once. V usage is TRBV9 and J usage is TRBJ1-2, with TRBD1 matching 8 bases. This TCR was sampled from a man in his sixties or seventies with acute or convalescent COVID-19. Sample: peripheral blood. CDR3 nucleotide sequence: TGTGCCAGCAGCGTAGCTCGCGACAGGGGCCTCTATGGCTACACCTTC. Protein: CASSVARDRGLYGYTF.